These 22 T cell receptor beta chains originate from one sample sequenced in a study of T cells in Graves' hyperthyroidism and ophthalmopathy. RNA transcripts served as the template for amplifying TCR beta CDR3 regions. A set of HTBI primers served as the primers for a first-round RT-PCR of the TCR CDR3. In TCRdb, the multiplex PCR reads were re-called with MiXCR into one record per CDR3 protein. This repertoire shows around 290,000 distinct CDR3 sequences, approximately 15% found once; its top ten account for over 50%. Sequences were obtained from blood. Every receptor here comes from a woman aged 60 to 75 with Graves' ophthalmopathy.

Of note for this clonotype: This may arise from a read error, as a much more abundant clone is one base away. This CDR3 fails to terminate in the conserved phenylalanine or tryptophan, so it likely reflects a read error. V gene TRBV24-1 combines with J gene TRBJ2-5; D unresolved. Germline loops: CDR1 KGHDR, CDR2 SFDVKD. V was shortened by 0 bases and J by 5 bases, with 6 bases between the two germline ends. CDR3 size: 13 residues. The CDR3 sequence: CATSDLTVETQYS. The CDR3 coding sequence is TGTGCCACCAGTGATTTGACGGTTGAGACCCAGTACTCC.

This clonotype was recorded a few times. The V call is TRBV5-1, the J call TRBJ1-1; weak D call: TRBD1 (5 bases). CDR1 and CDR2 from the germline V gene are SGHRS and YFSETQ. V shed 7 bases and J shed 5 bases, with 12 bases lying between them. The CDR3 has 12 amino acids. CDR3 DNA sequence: TGCGCCAGCGGTTTCGAGGGGACTGAAGCTTTCTTT. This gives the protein CASGFEGTEAFF. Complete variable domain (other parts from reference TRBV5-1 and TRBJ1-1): KAGVTQTPRYLIKTRGQQVTLSCSPISGHRSVSWYQQTPGQGLQFLFEYFSETQRNKGNFPGRFSGRQFSNSRSEMNVSTLELGDSALYLCASGFEGTEAFFGQGTRLTVV.

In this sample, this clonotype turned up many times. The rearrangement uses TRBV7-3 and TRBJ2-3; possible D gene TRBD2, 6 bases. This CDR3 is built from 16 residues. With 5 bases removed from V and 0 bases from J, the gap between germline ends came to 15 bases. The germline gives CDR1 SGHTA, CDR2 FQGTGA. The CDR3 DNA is TGTGCCAGCAGCCCGGGGCTAGCGTATAGCACAGATACGCAGTATTTT. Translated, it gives CASSPGLAYSTDTQYF. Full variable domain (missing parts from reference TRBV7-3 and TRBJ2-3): GAGVSQTPSNKVTEKGKYVELRCDPISGHTALYWYRQSLGQGPEFLIYFQGTGAADDSGLPNDRFFAVRPEGSVSTLKIQRTERGDSAVYLCASSPGLAYSTDTQYFGPGTRLTVL.

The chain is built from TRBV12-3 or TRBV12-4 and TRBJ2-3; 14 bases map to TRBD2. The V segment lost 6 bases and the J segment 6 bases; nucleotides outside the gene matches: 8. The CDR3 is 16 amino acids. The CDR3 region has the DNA TGTGCCAGCAGGCCGACTAGCGGGGGGGCGGGGGATACGCAGTATTTT. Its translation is CASRPTSGGAGDTQYF.

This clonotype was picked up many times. Here the CDR3 reads CASSSTRKSTDTQYF. CDR3 nucleotide sequence: TGTGCCAGCAGTTCCACCCGGAAGAGCACAGATACGCAGTATTTT. V and J are TRBV12-3 or TRBV12-4 and TRBJ2-3; no definite D call. Trimming pared 4 bases from V and 0 bases from J, leaving 11 bases between. The CDR3 runs to 15 residues.

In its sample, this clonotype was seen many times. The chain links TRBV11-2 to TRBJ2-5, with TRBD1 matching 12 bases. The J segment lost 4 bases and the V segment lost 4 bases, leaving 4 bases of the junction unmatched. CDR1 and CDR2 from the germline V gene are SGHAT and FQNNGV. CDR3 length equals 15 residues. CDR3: CASSSGQGAGETQYF. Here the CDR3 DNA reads TGTGCCAGCAGCTCGGGACAGGGGGCGGGAGAGACCCAGTACTTC. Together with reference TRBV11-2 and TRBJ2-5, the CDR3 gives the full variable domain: EAGVAQSPRYKIIEKRQSVAFWCNPISGHATLYWYQQILGQGPKLLIQFQNNGVVDDSQLPKDRFSAERLKGVDSTLKIQPAKLEDSAVYLCASSSGQGAGETQYFGPGTRLLVL.

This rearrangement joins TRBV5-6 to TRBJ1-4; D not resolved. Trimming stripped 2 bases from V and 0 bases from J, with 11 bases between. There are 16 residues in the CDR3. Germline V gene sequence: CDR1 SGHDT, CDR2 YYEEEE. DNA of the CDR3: TGTGCCAGCAGCTTCCTTTCGGCGGCAACTAATGAAAAACTGTTTTTT. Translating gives CASSFLSAATNEKLFF.

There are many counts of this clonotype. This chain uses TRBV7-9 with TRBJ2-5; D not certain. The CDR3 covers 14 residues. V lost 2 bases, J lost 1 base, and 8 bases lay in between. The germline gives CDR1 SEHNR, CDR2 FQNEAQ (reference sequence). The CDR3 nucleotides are TGTGCCAGCAGCTTACCCGGACCCCAAGAGACCCAGTACTTC. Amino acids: CASSLPGPQETQYF.

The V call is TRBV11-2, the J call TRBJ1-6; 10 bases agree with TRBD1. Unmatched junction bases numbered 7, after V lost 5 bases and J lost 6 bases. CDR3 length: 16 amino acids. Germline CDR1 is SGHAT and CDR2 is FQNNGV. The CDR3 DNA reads TGTGCCAGCAGCCAACCCGACAGGGGGCTTAATTCACCCCTCCACTTT. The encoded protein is CASSQPDRGLNSPLHF.

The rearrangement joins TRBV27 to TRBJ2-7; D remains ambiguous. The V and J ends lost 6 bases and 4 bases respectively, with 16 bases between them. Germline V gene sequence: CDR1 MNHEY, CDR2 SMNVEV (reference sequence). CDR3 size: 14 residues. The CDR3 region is CASSPGPAYYEQYF. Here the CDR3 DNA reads TGTGCCAGCAGCCCAGGACCCGCCTATTACGAGCAGTACTTC.

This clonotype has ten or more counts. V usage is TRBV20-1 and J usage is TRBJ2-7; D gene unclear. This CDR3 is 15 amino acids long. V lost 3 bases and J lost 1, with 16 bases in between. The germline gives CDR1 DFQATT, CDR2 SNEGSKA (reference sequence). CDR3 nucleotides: TGCAGTGCTAGGGAACCTCCAACCCCATCCTACGAGCAGTACTTC. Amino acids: CSAREPPTPSYEQYF.

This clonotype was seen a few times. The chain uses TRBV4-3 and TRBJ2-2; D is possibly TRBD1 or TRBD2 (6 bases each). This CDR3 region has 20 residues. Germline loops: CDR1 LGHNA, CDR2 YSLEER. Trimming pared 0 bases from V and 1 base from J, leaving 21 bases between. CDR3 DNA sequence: TGCGCCAGCAGCCAAGATCCCCTCTTGTGGGGGGCCATGAACACCGGGGAGCTGTTTTTT. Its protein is CASSQDPLLWGAMNTGELFF.

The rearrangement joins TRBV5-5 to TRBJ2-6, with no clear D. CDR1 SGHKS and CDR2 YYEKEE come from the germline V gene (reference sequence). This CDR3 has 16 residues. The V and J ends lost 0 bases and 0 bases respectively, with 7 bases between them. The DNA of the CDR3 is TGTGCCAGCAGCTTGGTGGTTTCCTCTGGGGCCAACGTCCTGACTTTC. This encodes CASSLVVSSGANVLTF.

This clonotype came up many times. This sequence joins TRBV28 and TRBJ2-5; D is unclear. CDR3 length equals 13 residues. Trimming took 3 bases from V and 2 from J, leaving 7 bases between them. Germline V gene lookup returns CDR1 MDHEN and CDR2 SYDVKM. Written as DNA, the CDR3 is TGTGCCAGCAGTTTGGTAGTTCAAGAGACCCAGTACTTC. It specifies CASSLVVQETQYF. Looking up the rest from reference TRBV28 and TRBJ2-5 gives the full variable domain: DVKVTQSSRYLVKRTGEKVFLECVQDMDHENMFWYRQDPGLGLRLIYFSYDVKMKEKGDIPEGYSVSREKKERFSLILESASTNQTSMYLCASSLVVQETQYFGPGTRLLVL.

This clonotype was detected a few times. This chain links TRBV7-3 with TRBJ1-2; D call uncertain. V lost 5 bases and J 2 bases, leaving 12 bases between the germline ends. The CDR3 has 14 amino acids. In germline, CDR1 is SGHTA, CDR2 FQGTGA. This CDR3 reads CASSPQGGNYGYTF. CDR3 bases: TGTGCCAGCAGCCCACAAGGAGGGAACTATGGCTACACCTTC. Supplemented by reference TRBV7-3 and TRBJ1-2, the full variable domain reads GAGVSQTPSNKVTEKGKYVELRCDPISGHTALYWYRQSLGQGPEFLIYFQGTGAADDSGLPNDRFFAVRPEGSVSTLKIQRTERGDSAVYLCASSPQGGNYGYTFGSGTRLTVV.

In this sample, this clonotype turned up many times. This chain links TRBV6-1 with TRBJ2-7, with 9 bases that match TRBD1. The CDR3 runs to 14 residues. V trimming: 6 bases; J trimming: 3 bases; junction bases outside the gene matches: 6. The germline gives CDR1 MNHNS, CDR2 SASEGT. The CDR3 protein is CASRPGTGCYEQYF. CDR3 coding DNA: TGTGCCAGCAGACCCGGGACAGGGTGCTACGAGCAGTACTTC.

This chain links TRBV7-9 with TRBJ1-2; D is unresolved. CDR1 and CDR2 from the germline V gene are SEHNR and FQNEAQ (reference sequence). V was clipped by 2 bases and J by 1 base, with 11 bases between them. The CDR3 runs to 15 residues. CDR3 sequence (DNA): TGTGCCAGCAGCTTAAGCCAGCTCATTAACTATGGCTACACCTTC. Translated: CASSLSQLINYGYTF.

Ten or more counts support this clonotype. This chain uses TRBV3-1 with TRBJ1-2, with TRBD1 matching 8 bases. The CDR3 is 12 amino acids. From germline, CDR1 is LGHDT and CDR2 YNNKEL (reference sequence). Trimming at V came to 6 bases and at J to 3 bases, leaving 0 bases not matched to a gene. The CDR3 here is CASRQGDYGYTF. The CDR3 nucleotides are TGTGCCAGCAGACAGGGGGACTATGGCTACACCTTC.

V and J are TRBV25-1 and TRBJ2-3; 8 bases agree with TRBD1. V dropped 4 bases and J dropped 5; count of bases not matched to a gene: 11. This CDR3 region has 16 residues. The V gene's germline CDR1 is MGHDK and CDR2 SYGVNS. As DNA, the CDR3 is TGTGCCAGCAGTGTAGGACAGGGCCTGCCTGAAGATACGCAGTATTTT. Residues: CASSVGQGLPEDTQYF.

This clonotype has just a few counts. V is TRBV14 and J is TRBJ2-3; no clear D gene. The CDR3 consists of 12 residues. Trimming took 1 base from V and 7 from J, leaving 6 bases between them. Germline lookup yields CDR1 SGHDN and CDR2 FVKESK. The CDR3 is CASSQVTHTQYF. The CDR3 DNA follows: TGTGCCAGCAGCCAAGTGACTCATACGCAGTATTTT.

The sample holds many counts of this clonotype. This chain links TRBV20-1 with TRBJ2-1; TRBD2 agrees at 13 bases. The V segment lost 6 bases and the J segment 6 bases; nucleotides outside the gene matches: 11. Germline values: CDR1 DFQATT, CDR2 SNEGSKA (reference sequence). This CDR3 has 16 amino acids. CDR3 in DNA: TGCAGTGCCTCAACTAGCGGGAGGGCCTTAGCCAATGAGCAGTTCTTC. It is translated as CSASTSGRALANEQFF.

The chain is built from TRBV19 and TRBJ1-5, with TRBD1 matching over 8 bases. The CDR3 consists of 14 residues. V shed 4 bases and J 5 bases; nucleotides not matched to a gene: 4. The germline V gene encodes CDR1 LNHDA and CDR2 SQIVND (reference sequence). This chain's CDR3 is CASSTDRVYQPQHF. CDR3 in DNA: TGTGCCAGTAGTACGGACAGGGTTTATCAGCCCCAGCATTTT. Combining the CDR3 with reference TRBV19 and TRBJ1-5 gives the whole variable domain DGGITQSPKYLFRKEGQNVTLSCEQNLNHDAMYWYRQDPGQGLRLIYYSQIVNDFQKGDIAEGYSVSREKKESFPLTVTSAQKNPTAFYLCASSTDRVYQPQHFGDGTRLSIL.